Listed here are 5 T cell receptor beta chains from one sample, sequenced in a study of cytotoxic CD8 clonotypes in ibrutinib-treated CLL. Profiling relied on immunoSEQ multiplex PCR, and the TCRdb table lists in-frame clones only, not all of them. The sample holds 29,000 or so clones, 75% to 80% seen once. Sequencing was performed on PBMCs, taken after 36 months of ibrutinib treatment. The receptors originated from a human donor with chronic lymphocytic leukemia.

The chain links TRBV18 to TRBJ2-7; no reliable D call. CDR3 length: 15 amino acids. Trimming left V 0 bases short and J 1 base short, with 10 bases between. Germline CDR1 is KGHSH and CDR2 is LQKENI. CDR3 sequence (DNA): TGTGCCAGCTCACCACCCGGGTTGCGGTCCTACGAGCAGTACTTC. Protein: CASSPPGLRSYEQYF. The full variable domain, its missing parts supplied by reference TRBV18 and TRBJ2-7, is NAGVMQNPRHLVRRRGQEARLRCSPMKGHSHVYWYRQLPEEGLKFMVYLQKENIIDESGMPKERFSAEFPKEGPSILRIQQVVRGDSAAYFCASSPPGLRSYEQYFGPGTRLTVT.

J is TRBJ1-5 and V is TRBV6-5; D is unresolved. Germline V CDR1 and CDR2: MNHEY, SVGAGI. The CDR3 is 13 amino acids. V gave up 5 bases and J gave up 6 bases, with 11 bases separating them. CDR3 sequence (DNA): TGTGCCAGCAGTCTGTCGCAGGTTCAGCCCCAGCATTTT. Translated: CASSLSQVQPQHF.

The V call is TRBV5-1, the J call TRBJ2-3, with TRBD2 as a possible D gene (6 bases). The CDR3 spans 13 residues. The germline gives CDR1 SGHRS, CDR2 YFSETQ. Trimming cost V 3 bases and J 2 bases, with 7 bases left between them. Here the CDR3 reads CASSSGDTDTQYF. CDR3 DNA sequence: TGCGCCAGCAGCTCGGGGGACACAGATACGCAGTATTTT. Full variable domain (missing parts from reference TRBV5-1 and TRBJ2-3): KAGVTQTPRYLIKTRGQQVTLSCSPISGHRSVSWYQQTPGQGLQFLFEYFSETQRNKGNFPGRFSGRQFSNSRSEMNVSTLELGDSALYLCASSSGDTDTQYFGPGTRLTVL.

This clone was detected ten times or more. The CDR3 coding sequence is TGTGCCACCAGCAGAGAAATGGGGGGAATCTATGGCTACACCTTC. Translation: CATSREMGGIYGYTF. The chain combines TRBV15 with TRBJ1-2; possible D gene TRBD1, 5 bases. Germline V gives CDR1 LNHNV, CDR2 YYDKDF (reference sequence). V was pared by 0 bases and J by 4 bases, with 12 bases between. This CDR3 spans 15 amino acids.

Concerning this clone: The same CDR3 can be traced to other DNA sequences in this sample. This sequence joins TRBV15 and TRBJ2-5; the D is unclear. CDR3 length equals 12 residues. Trimming shortened V by 0 bases and J by 5 bases, and 4 bases separated the two germline ends. In germline, CDR1 is LNHNV, CDR2 YYDKDF (reference sequence). The CDR3 region is CATSRDGETQYF. Here the CDR3 DNA reads TGTGCCACCAGCAGAGATGGCGAGACCCAGTACTTC. Complete variable domain (other parts from reference TRBV15 and TRBJ2-5): DAMVIQNPRYQVTQFGKPVTLSCSQTLNHNVMYWYQQKSSQAPKLLFHYYDKDFNNEADTPDNFQSRRPNTSFCFLDIRSPGLGDTAMYLCATSRDGETQYFGPGTRLLVL.